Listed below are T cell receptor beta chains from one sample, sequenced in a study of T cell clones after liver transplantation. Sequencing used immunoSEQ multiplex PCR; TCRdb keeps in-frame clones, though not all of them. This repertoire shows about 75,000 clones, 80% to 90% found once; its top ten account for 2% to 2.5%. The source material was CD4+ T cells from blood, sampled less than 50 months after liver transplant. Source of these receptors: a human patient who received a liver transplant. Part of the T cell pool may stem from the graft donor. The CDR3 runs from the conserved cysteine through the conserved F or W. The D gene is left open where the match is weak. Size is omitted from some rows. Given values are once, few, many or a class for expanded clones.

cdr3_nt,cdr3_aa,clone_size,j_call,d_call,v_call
TGTGCCAGCAGCCCCCGGAAAGGAGGGAGAGATACGCAGTATTTT,CASSPRKGGRDTQYF,-,TRBJ2-3,-,TRBV28
TGTGCCAGCAGTGAAGAGGGTAGACAGGGCTTCACCGGGGAGCTGTTTTTT,CASSEEGRQGFTGELFF,-,TRBJ2-2,TRBD1,TRBV2
TGCGCCAGCAGCTTGGACACTTTCTACGAGCAGTACTTC,CASSLDTFYEQYF,once,TRBJ2-7,-,TRBV5-1
TGCGCCAGCAGTGAGTCTCGGGAATGGGGCTACACCTTC,CASSESREWGYTF,once,TRBJ1-2,-,TRBV10-2
TGTGCCAGCAGCGGGGAGGGGATCGCCTATAATTCACCCCTCCACTTT,CASSGEGIAYNSPLHF,-,TRBJ1-6,-,TRBV28
TGTGCCAGCTCACCACGGGAACAAGTCTCCAGCACAGATACGCAGTATTTT,CASSPREQVSSTDTQYF,-,TRBJ2-3,-,TRBV18
TGCGCCAGCAGCCAAGATCAATCGGAGACGCAGTATTTT,CASSQDQSETQYF,-,TRBJ2-3,-,TRBV4-1
TGTGCCAGCAGTTCCGGGACTAGAAGGACCAATGAGCAGTTCTTC,CASSSGTRRTNEQFF,-,TRBJ2-1,TRBD2,TRBV6-5
TGTGCCAGCAGCTTGTCAGGGCAAGAGACCCAGTACTTC,CASSLSGQETQYF,-,TRBJ2-5,-,TRBV5-4
TGTGCCAGCAGTTCCTCCGGGACAATGGAGACCCAGTACTTC,CASSSSGTMETQYF,-,TRBJ2-5,-,TRBV6-1
TGTGCCAGCAGTTTAAGTTCACGGGCGTATCAGCCCCAGCATTTT,CASSLSSRAYQPQHF,-,TRBJ1-5,-,TRBV28
TGTGCCAGCAGCCCCAGTGCTAGCGGGATTGGGGAGCTGTTTTTT,CASSPSASGIGELFF,-,TRBJ2-2,TRBD2,TRBV11-2
TGTGCCAGCAGCTTATTTTATAACAGGGAGGGGGATGGCACAGATACGCAGTATTTT,CASSLFYNREGDGTDTQYF,once,TRBJ2-3,-,TRBV7-3
TGTGCCAGTCGGAGCTCGGGTGGCTACACCTTC,CASRSSGGYTF,-,TRBJ1-2,-,TRBV19
TGTGCCAGCAGCAGCTCTCTCTCCTACAATGAGCAGTTCTTC,CASSSSLSYNEQFF,few,TRBJ2-1,-,TRBV11-1
TGCGCCAGCAGCGAAAAAGCGGGAGGGCAAGAAGGCGGGTGGTACGAGCAGTACTTC,CASSEKAGGQEGGWYEQYF,-,TRBJ2-7,TRBD2,TRBV5-1
TGCGCCAGCAGCCGGACTAGCGGGGGGTTTCAAGAGACCCAGTACTTC,CASSRTSGGFQETQYF,-,TRBJ2-5,TRBD2,TRBV4-3
TGTGCCAGCAGCTACGGGACGTTCGATGGCTACACCTTC,CASSYGTFDGYTF,-,TRBJ1-2,-,TRBV7-2
TGTGCCAGTACCGATGGGGGGGCCCTACGGCAGTACTTC,CASTDGGALRQYF,-,TRBJ2-7,-,TRBV19
TGTGCCACCAGCAGAGGTCCGGGACAGAACTATGGCTACACCTTC,CATSRGPGQNYGYTF,-,TRBJ1-2,TRBD1,TRBV15
TGTGCCAGCAGCCCCCAGGGCGGACTAGTTGATAATGAGCAGTTCTTC,CASSPQGGLVDNEQFF,-,TRBJ2-1,TRBD2,TRBV11-1
TGTGCCATCAGTGACGACCGGCATGAGCAGTTCTTC,CAISDDRHEQFF,-,TRBJ2-1,-,TRBV10-3
TGTGCCAGCAGTCGGACAGACAATCAGCCCCAGCATTTT,CASSRTDNQPQHF,-,TRBJ1-5,-,TRBV6-1
TGCAGCGTTCGGGACAGGGCGGCCAATCAGCCCCAGCATTTT,CSVRDRAANQPQHF,-,TRBJ1-5,TRBD1,TRBV29-1
TGTGCCAGCAGTTCAAGGACAGATAGAGCCAACGTCCTGACTTTC,CASSSRTDRANVLTF,-,TRBJ2-6,-,TRBV27
TGTGCCATCTTAACCCCGACTGGAGCCGTTTTT,CAILTPTGAVF,-,TRBJ1-4,-,TRBV7-9
TGTGCCAGCACAGACAGGGAAGGGATCTATGGCTACACCTTC,CASTDREGIYGYTF,-,TRBJ1-2,TRBD1,TRBV6-1
TGTGCCAGCTCACCACCGAGACGGGAGGGGTACATTCAGTACTTC,CASSPPRREGYIQYF,-,TRBJ2-4,TRBD2,TRBV18
TGCGCCAGCAGCTCCGGGACAGGACGGGAGACCCAGTACTTC,CASSSGTGRETQYF,few,TRBJ2-5,TRBD1,TRBV5-1
TGCGCCAGCAGCCAAGAAGGGGGGGACACAGATACGCAGTATTTT,CASSQEGGDTDTQYF,few,TRBJ2-3,-,TRBV4-3
TGTGCCAGCAGTGAATTGGTCACGACTACTGAGCAGTTCTTC,CASSELVTTTEQFF,few,TRBJ2-1,-,TRBV6-1
TGTGCCAGCAGTTATCAAGCGGGGGGCACAGATACGCAGTATTTT,CASSYQAGGTDTQYF,-,TRBJ2-3,TRBD2,TRBV6-5
TGTGCCAGCAGTTTAGGGCAGGGGGGGGAAGAGACCCAGTACTTC,CASSLGQGGEETQYF,-,TRBJ2-5,-,TRBV28
TGTGCCAGCAGCAGGGAGGGACAGGGGGGAACTGAAGCTTTCTTT,CASSREGQGGTEAFF,-,TRBJ1-1,TRBD1,TRBV7-2
TGCAGTGCTAGAGGCGGCTACGAGCAGTACTTC,CSARGGYEQYF,-,TRBJ2-7,-,TRBV20-1
TGTGCCAGCAGTGACGAGTCCTCTGGGGCCAACGTCCTGACTTTC,CASSDESSGANVLTF,-,TRBJ2-6,-,TRBV2
TGCGCCAGCAGCTTGGGGCTAGCGGGGTCTAGCACAGATACGCAGTATTTT,CASSLGLAGSSTDTQYF,-,TRBJ2-3,TRBD2,TRBV5-1
TGCGCCAGCAGCTTCGACGGATACTATGGCTACACCTTC,CASSFDGYYGYTF,-,TRBJ1-2,-,TRBV5-1
TGTGCCAGCAGCCCAGAGGGACAGCTAGTCGGCTACACCTTC,CASSPEGQLVGYTF,once,TRBJ1-2,TRBD1,TRBV2
TGTGCCAGCAGTTTATTTCCAGGGAGGACCTACAATGAGCAGTTCTTC,CASSLFPGRTYNEQFF,-,TRBJ2-1,-,TRBV27
TGTGCCAGCGGAAACCCCCCTAATGAAAAACTGTTTTTT,CASGNPPNEKLFF,-,TRBJ1-4,-,TRBV6-6
TGTGCCAGCAGCCAAGTTGTAGCGGGGGGCACAGATACGCAGTATTTT,CASSQVVAGGTDTQYF,once,TRBJ2-3,TRBD2,TRBV4-2
TGTGCCAGCAGCTGCAGCGAGCGGGGGGGCCGGGTCTGCGAGACCCAGTACTTC,CASSCSERGGRVCETQYF,-,TRBJ2-5,TRBD2,TRBV11-1
TGTGCCTGGAGCCAGAGCAATCAGCCCCAGCATTTT,CAWSQSNQPQHF,-,TRBJ1-5,-,TRBV30
TGTGCCAGCAGCCCCACCTTCTCTGGAAACACCATATATTTT,CASSPTFSGNTIYF,-,TRBJ1-3,-,TRBV7-2
TGTGCCATCAGTGATCAGGGAGGGGGCAGGGAGACCCAGTACTTC,CAISDQGGGRETQYF,-,TRBJ2-5,-,TRBV10-3
TGTGCCAGCAGCTTAGGGCTAGCGGGGGCGGAGACCCAGTACTTC,CASSLGLAGAETQYF,-,TRBJ2-5,TRBD2,TRBV7-2
TGCGCCAGCAGCCAATGGGACCAGACGGAAAAACTGTTTTTT,CASSQWDQTEKLFF,-,TRBJ1-4,-,TRBV4-1